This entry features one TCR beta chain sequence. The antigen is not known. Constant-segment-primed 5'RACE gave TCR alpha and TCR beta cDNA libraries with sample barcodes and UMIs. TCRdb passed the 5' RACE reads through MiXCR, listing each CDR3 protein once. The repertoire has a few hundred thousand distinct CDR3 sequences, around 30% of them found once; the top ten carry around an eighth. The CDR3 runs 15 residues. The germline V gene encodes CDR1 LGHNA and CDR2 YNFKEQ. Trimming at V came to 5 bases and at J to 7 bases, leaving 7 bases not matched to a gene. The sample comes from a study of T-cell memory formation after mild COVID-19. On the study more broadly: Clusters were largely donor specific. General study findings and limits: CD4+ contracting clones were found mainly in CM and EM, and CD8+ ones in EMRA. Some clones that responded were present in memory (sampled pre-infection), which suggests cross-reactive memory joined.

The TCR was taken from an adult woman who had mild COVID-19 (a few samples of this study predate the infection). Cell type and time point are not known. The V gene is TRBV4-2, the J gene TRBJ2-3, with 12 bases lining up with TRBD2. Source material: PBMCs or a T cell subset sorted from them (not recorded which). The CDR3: CASSSSTSGGNTQYF. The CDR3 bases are TGTGCCAGCAGCTCCTCGACTAGCGGGGGAAATACGCAGTATTTT.